These 18 T cell receptor beta chains share one sample of origin, sequenced in a study of control samples from healthy donors and cancer patients. The protocol was immunoSEQ multiplex PCR, while the TCRdb copy is restricted to in-frame clones and leaves out a portion. The sample has a few hundred thousand clones, 75% to 95% seen once. Sequencing was performed on PBMCs. The receptors stem from a man aged 40-49 years with head and neck cancer.

The V and J genes are TRBV7-9 and TRBJ2-1; TRBD2 agrees at 7 bases. Losses at the gene ends were 1 base for V and 6 bases for J; bases not matched to a gene: 9. The CDR3 is 16 amino acids. CDR1 and CDR2 from the germline V gene are SEHNR and FQNEAQ (reference sequence). The DNA for the CDR3 is TGTGCCAGCAGCTTAGTTCCTAGCGGTGCCGGCAATGAGCAGTTCTTC. Translation gives CASSLVPSGAGNEQFF. Full variable domain (remainder filled in from reference TRBV7-9 and TRBJ2-1): DTGVSQNPRHKITKRGQNVTFRCDPISEHNRLYWYRQTLGQGPEFLTYFQNEAQLEKSRLLSDRFSAERPKGSFSTLEIQRTEQGDSAMYLCASSLVPSGAGNEQFFGPGTRLTVL.

J is TRBJ2-2 and V is TRBV5-1; possibly TRBD1 for D (5 bases). The V end lost 2 bases, the J end lost 5 bases, and 10 bases lay between the germline ends. Germline lookup yields CDR1 SGHRS and CDR2 YFSETQ. The CDR3 has 14 residues. In nucleotides, the CDR3 is TGCGCCAGCAGCTTTAGTCAGGGAACCGGGGAGCTGTTTTTT. It yields the protein CASSFSQGTGELFF.

The chain has TRBV10-1 and TRBJ2-1; 9 bases match TRBD1. This CDR3 has 17 amino acids. Germline CDR1 is WNHNN and CDR2 is SYGVQD (reference sequence). V shed 0 bases, J shed 7 bases, and the junction held 10 bases outside the gene matches. The CDR3 loop reads CASSESGGTGIVNEQFF. The CDR3 DNA is TGCGCCAGCAGTGAGTCAGGCGGGACAGGGATAGTAAATGAGCAGTTCTTC.

The gene calls are TRBV19 and TRBJ1-1; weak D call: TRBD1 (6 bases). In germline, CDR1 is LNHDA, CDR2 SQIVND (reference sequence). The CDR3 length is 16 residues. The V and J ends lost 11 bases and 0 bases respectively, with 22 bases between them. The CDR3 sequence is CASSTWGLTLNTEAFF. The CDR3 DNA reads TGTGCCTCAAGTACTTGGGGGCTAACCTTGAACACTGAAGCTTTCTTT.

V and J are TRBV30 and TRBJ1-3; D gene ambiguous. The CDR3 sequence is 13 residues long. The V end was cut by 3 bases, the J end by 8 bases, with 14 bases between. CDR1 is GTSNPN, CDR2 SVGIG, per germline (reference sequence). The DNA of the CDR3 is TGTGCCTGGAGGTGGGATATTGAATACACCATATATTTT. It encodes CAWRWDIEYTIYF. The complete variable domain, with remaining parts taken from reference TRBV30 and TRBJ1-3, reads SQTIHQWPATLVQPVGSPLSLECTVEGTSNPNLYWYRQAAGRGLQLLFYSVGIGQISSEVPQNLSASRPQDRQFILSSKKLLLSDSGFYLCAWRWDIEYTIYFGEGSWLTVV.

The rearrangement uses TRBV6-1 and TRBJ2-6, with D hard to call. The CDR3 loop spans 16 amino acids. V was clipped by 2 bases and J by 0 bases, with 8 bases between them. Germline V CDR1 and CDR2: MNHNS, SASEGT. The CDR3 nucleotides read TGTGCCAGCAGTGAAAGACGGGCCTCTGGGGCCAACGTCCTGACTTTC. It encodes CASSERRASGANVLTF.

This rearrangement joins TRBV7-8 to TRBJ2-2, with 8 bases identical to TRBD2. This CDR3 region has 12 residues. V gave up 5 bases and J gave up 9 bases; unmatched junction bases: 2. The germline V gene has CDR1 SGHVS and CDR2 FQNEAQ. The CDR3 region is CASSRGGRELFF. The DNA for the CDR3 is TGTGCCAGCAGCCGGGGGGGCCGGGAGCTGTTTTTT.

About this clone itself: Germline and junction disagree at one end, which may indicate a read error. This chain joins TRBV7-7 and TRBJ2-3, with TRBD2 identical over 7 bases. The CDR3 has 15 amino acids. Germline lookup yields CDR1 SSHAT and CDR2 FNYEAQ (reference sequence). CDR3 DNA sequence: TGTGCTAGCAGCTTAGGCCTAGCGGGCACAGATACGCAGTATTTT. Translation gives CASSLGLAGTDTQYF.

This clone was counted between two and nine times. The CDR3 sequence is CASSLVGPSYEQYF. As DNA, the CDR3 is TGTGCCAGCAGCTTAGTTGGGCCCTCCTACGAGCAGTACTTC. This rearrangement joins TRBV7-3 to TRBJ2-7, with D unclear. Germline V gene lookup returns CDR1 SGHTA and CDR2 FQGTGA. The length of the CDR3 is 14 residues. V was shortened by 2 bases and J by 0 bases, with 8 bases between the two germline ends.

V is TRBV2 and J is TRBJ2-6; D may correspond to TRBD1 or TRBD2 (5 bases each). V was pared by 6 bases and J by 1 base, with 10 bases between. The CDR3 covers 15 residues. Germline values: CDR1 SNHLY, CDR2 FYNNEI. CDR3: CASRIEGSGANVLTF. The CDR3, as DNA: TGTGCCAGCAGGATAGAGGGGTCTGGGGCCAACGTCCTGACTTTC.

The chain recombines TRBV2 with TRBJ1-1; D remains unclear. With 1 base removed from V and 1 base from J, the gap between germline ends came to 7 bases. This CDR3 comprises 14 residues. The germline V gene encodes CDR1 SNHLY and CDR2 FYNNEI. This CDR3 is CASSEGPTNTEAFF. The CDR3 coding sequence is TGTGCCAGCAGTGAAGGACCGACGAACACTGAAGCTTTCTTT.

This rearrangement joins TRBV7-2 to TRBJ2-1; no firm D call. The CDR3 totals 13 residues. V was cut by 5 bases and J by 7 bases, with 12 bases left in between. Germline CDR1 reads SGHTA; CDR2 reads FQGNSA. CDR3 bases: TGTGCCAGCAGCACCGACGGTATGAATGAGCAGTTCTTC. This translates into CASSTDGMNEQFF.

This rearrangement joins TRBV27 to TRBJ1-1; 12 bases line up with TRBD1. The germline V gene encodes CDR1 MNHEY and CDR2 SMNVEV (reference sequence). The CDR3 covers 16 residues. Trimming removed 5 bases from V and 5 bases from J; junction bases left unmatched: 9. The CDR3 spells CASSGTGTGGATEAFF. Here the CDR3 DNA reads TGTGCCAGCAGTGGGACGGGGACAGGGGGCGCGACTGAAGCTTTCTTT.

This chain links TRBV5-1 with TRBJ2-5, with D unresolved. The length of the CDR3 is 12 residues. V dropped 7 bases and J dropped 0 bases, with 7 bases sitting between them. From germline, CDR1 is SGHRS and CDR2 YFSETQ. The CDR3 DNA sequence: TGCGCCAGCCGCTGGGACCAAGAGACCCAGTACTTC. Encoded protein: CASRWDQETQYF.

The rearrangement joins TRBV5-5 to TRBJ1-2; possible D gene TRBD1, 5 bases. The CDR3 loop spans 16 amino acids. Looked up from germline, CDR1 is SGHKS and CDR2 is YYEKEE (reference sequence). V was pared by 5 bases and J by 2 bases, with 19 bases between. The CDR3 region has the DNA TGTGCCAGCAGTCTCGCGGGGGGTAGCAAGAACTATGGCTACACCTTC. Protein product: CASSLAGGSKNYGYTF.

There are a few counts of this clone. This chain connects TRBV3-1 (or the pseudogene TRBV3-2) to TRBJ1-2, with 8 positions matching TRBD1. The germline V gene has CDR1 LGHDT and CDR2 YNNKEL (reference sequence). Germline trimming cut 4 bases from V and 7 bases from J; bases unmatched to any gene: 5. The length of the CDR3 is 13 residues. Written as DNA, the CDR3 is TGTGCCAGCAGCCTCACAGGGGGAGTTGGCTACACCTTC. It specifies CASSLTGGVGYTF.

V and J are TRBV27 and TRBJ2-7; 7 bases are a match to TRBD2. The CDR3 has 15 residues. Unmatched junction bases numbered 12, after V lost 3 bases and J lost 7 bases. Germline loops: CDR1 MNHEY, CDR2 SMNVEV (reference sequence). The CDR3 protein is CASSFLASGAGEQYF. The CDR3 nucleotides read TGTGCCAGCAGTTTCCTAGCCAGCGGGGCAGGGGAGCAGTACTTC.

The chain joins TRBV5-4 to TRBJ2-4; tentatively, D is TRBD1 (6 bases). CDR3 length: 13 residues. Germline values: CDR1 SGHNT, CDR2 YYREEE (reference sequence). Trimming removed 4 bases at V and 9 bases at J, with 14 bases between. DNA for the CDR3: TGTGCCAGCAGCCCCACAGGGTTCAGCATTCAGTACTTC. Translating gives CASSPTGFSIQYF.